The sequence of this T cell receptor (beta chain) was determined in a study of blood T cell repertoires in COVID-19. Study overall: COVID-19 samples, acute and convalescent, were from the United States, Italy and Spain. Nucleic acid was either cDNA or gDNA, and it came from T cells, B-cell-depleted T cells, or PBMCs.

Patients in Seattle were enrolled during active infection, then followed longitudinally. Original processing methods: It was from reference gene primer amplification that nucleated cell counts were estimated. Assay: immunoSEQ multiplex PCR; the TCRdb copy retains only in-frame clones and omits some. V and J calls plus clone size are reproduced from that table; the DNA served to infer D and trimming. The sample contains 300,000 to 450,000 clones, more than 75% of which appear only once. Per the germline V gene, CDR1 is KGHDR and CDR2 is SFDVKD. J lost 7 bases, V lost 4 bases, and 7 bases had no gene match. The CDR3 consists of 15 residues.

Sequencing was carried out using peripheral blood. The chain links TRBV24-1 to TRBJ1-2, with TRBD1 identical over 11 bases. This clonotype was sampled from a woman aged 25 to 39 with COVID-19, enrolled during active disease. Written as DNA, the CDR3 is TGTGCCACCAGTGAATCGGACAGGGGGCGAGTTGGCTACACCTTC. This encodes CATSESDRGRVGYTF.